These 15 T cell receptor beta chains were all obtained from the same sample, sequenced in a study of identical twins. MiXCR, applied by TCRdb to the 5' RACE reads, yields one record per CDR3 protein. The table records some 900,000 distinct CDR3 sequences, about 12% of them present only once. The same data also went into a second study, on yellow fever vaccine responses in identical twins.

Sequenced input: PBMCs. The receptors here all came from a woman between 18 and 29 years old in good health.

This clonotype was seen a handful of times. The chain recombines TRBV5-1 with TRBJ2-1; 7 positions agree with TRBD2. This CDR3 spans 16 amino acids. Per the germline V gene, CDR1 is SGHRS and CDR2 is YFSETQ. V trimming: 0 bases; J trimming: 1 base; junction bases outside the gene matches: 4. The CDR3 loop is CASSLGAGTSYNEQFF. For the CDR3, the DNA is TGCGCCAGCAGCTTGGGAGCGGGAACGTCCTACAATGAGCAGTTCTTC.

V usage is TRBV4-1 and J usage is TRBJ2-7; 9 bases line up with TRBD1. CDR3 length equals 17 residues. In germline, CDR1 is MGHRA, CDR2 YSYEKL. V trimming: 3 bases; J trimming: 5 bases; junction bases outside the gene matches: 14. The CDR3 loop reads CASSQGILGQGLNEQYF. CDR3 coding DNA: TGCGCCAGCAGCCAGGGTATCCTGGGACAGGGCTTAAACGAGCAGTACTTC.

This clonotype has just a few counts. The rearrangement links TRBV20-1 to TRBJ2-5, with D possibly matching TRBD1 (6 bases). The V gene's germline CDR1 is DFQATT and CDR2 SNEGSKA (reference sequence). V gave up 3 bases and J gave up 4 bases, with 12 bases separating them. The CDR3 has 13 residues. CDR3 residues: CSARPQGRETQYF. In DNA, the CDR3 is TGCAGTGCTAGGCCACAGGGAAGAGAGACCCAGTACTTC.

The table lists this clonotype with a few counts. This chain joins TRBV7-9 and TRBJ2-1; D is ambiguous. Germline assignment: CDR1 SEHNR and CDR2 FQNEAQ (reference sequence). CDR3 size: 14 residues. The V end lost 4 bases, the J end lost 4 bases, and 11 bases lay between the germline ends. CDR3 in DNA: TGTGCCAGCAGCTACGGACCCGCTTACAATGAGCAGTTCTTC. Translated: CASSYGPAYNEQFF. Full variable domain (rest looked up from reference TRBV7-9 and TRBJ2-1): DTGVSQNPRHKITKRGQNVTFRCDPISEHNRLYWYRQTLGQGPEFLTYFQNEAQLEKSRLLSDRFSAERPKGSFSTLEIQRTEQGDSAMYLCASSYGPAYNEQFFGPGTRLTVL.

This chain connects TRBV4-1 to TRBJ2-7, with D perhaps given as TRBD1 or TRBD2 (6 bases each). From germline, CDR1 is MGHRA and CDR2 YSYEKL. V lost 6 bases to trimming and J lost 3 bases, with 9 bases between them. This CDR3 region has 12 residues. The CDR3 spells CASSKGGYEQYF. In DNA, the CDR3 is TGCGCCAGCAGTAAGGGGGGCTACGAGCAGTACTTC.

This clonotype was observed a handful of times. The gene calls are TRBV4-2 and TRBJ1-1; possibly TRBD1 for D (5 bases). The germline V gene has CDR1 LGHNA and CDR2 YNFKEQ. V lost 8 bases, J lost 5 bases, and 9 bases lay in between. The CDR3 totals 11 residues. The CDR3 region is CASGHGTEAFF. DNA of the CDR3: TGTGCCAGCGGACACGGGACTGAAGCTTTCTTT.

This chain connects TRBV5-1 to TRBJ1-5; 7 bases fit TRBD1. This CDR3 comprises 16 residues. Per the germline V gene, CDR1 is SGHRS and CDR2 is YFSETQ. V was pared by 4 bases and J by 0 bases, with 7 bases of the junction left unmatched. The CDR3, as DNA: TGCGCCAGCAGCGTAGGGGACAGAGATAGCAATCAGCCCCAGCATTTT. It codes for CASSVGDRDSNQPQHF. Variable domain in full (rest from reference TRBV5-1 and TRBJ1-5): KAGVTQTPRYLIKTRGQQVTLSCSPISGHRSVSWYQQTPGQGLQFLFEYFSETQRNKGNFPGRFSGRQFSNSRSEMNVSTLELGDSALYLCASSVGDRDSNQPQHFGDGTRLSIL.

This clonotype occurred a few times. CDR3 amino acids: CSARTGYEQYV. The CDR3 DNA reads TGCAGTGCTAGGACAGGGTACGAGCAGTACGTC. V gene TRBV20-1 combines with J gene TRBJ2-7; TRBD1 agrees at 7 bases. CDR1 DFQATT and CDR2 SNEGSKA come from the germline V gene (reference sequence). The junction had 0 bases not matched to a gene; V was cut back by 3 bases and J by 4 bases. This CDR3 is 11 amino acids long.

This clonotype was observed many times. The V gene is TRBV2, the J gene TRBJ2-2; maybe TRBD2 (5 bases). The V and J ends lost 8 bases and 1 base respectively, with 11 bases between them. The CDR3 covers 14 residues. Germline CDR1 reads SNHLY; CDR2 reads FYNNEI. The CDR3 DNA reads as TGTGCCAGCGAAGCGGTACTGAACACCGGGGAGCTGTTTTTT. It codes for CASEAVLNTGELFF.

Only a few counts were recorded for this clonotype. The chain employs TRBV20-1 and TRBJ1-1; possible D gene TRBD1, 5 bases. This CDR3 is built from 13 residues. Germline lookup yields CDR1 DFQATT and CDR2 SNEGSKA (reference sequence). Deletions cut 6 bases from V and 1 base from J, with 12 bases between. The CDR3: CSAHGGGNTEAFF. The CDR3 DNA reads as TGCAGTGCCCATGGGGGGGGGAACACTGAAGCTTTCTTT.

This clonotype was detected a few times. The CDR3 region is CASSQGAYTDTQYF. CDR3 coding DNA: TGTGCCAGCAGCCAAGGGGCCTACACAGATACGCAGTATTTT. V usage is TRBV7-2 and J usage is TRBJ2-3; TRBD1 is a possible D gene (5 bases). The germline gives CDR1 SGHTA, CDR2 FQGNSA. V was pared by 5 bases and J by 2 bases, with 11 bases between. The CDR3 has 14 amino acids.

A few counts support this clonotype. The chain links TRBV28 to TRBJ2-7; TRBD1 matches at 9 bases. The CDR3 has 15 residues. The ends lost 7 bases at V and 3 bases at J; junction bases unmatched: 10. Germline CDR1 and CDR2: MDHEN and SYDVKM. For the CDR3, the DNA is TGTGCCAGCAATGACAGGGGGAAAAAGTTCTACGAGCAGTACTTC. This gives the protein CASNDRGKKFYEQYF. The full variable domain, with the rest looked up from reference TRBV28 and TRBJ2-7, is DVKVTQSSRYLVKRTGEKVFLECVQDMDHENMFWYRQDPGLGLRLIYFSYDVKMKEKGDIPEGYSVSREKKERFSLILESASTNQTSMYLCASNDRGKKFYEQYFGPGTRLTVT.

The chain carries TRBV25-1 and TRBJ1-1; 8 bases align to TRBD1. There are 15 residues in the CDR3. Germline V gene sequence: CDR1 MGHDK, CDR2 SYGVNS. After removal of 3 bases from V and 5 bases from J, the junction contained 8 bases not matched to a gene. The CDR3 reads CASSDQGQGRTEAFF. DNA for the CDR3: TGTGCCAGCAGTGATCAAGGACAGGGTCGAACTGAAGCTTTCTTT.

This clonotype occurred a few times. The chain joins TRBV2 to TRBJ1-1; D is perhaps TRBD1 (5 bases). Trimming shortened V by 7 bases and J by 4 bases, and 10 bases separated the two germline ends. CDR3 length: 12 amino acids. The germline V gene has CDR1 SNHLY and CDR2 FYNNEI. CDR3 in amino acids: CASKAGPTEAFF. In DNA, the CDR3 is TGTGCCAGCAAGGCAGGGCCCACTGAAGCTTTCTTT.

This clonotype appeared a few times. The V and J genes are TRBV15 and TRBJ2-1, with 10 positions matching TRBD2. The germline V gene has CDR1 LNHNV and CDR2 YYDKDF (reference sequence). With V trimmed by 1 base and J by 0 bases, 6 bases remained unmatched. The CDR3 length is 18 residues. CDR3 loop: CATSRVFASGSSYNEQFF. The CDR3 coding sequence is TGTGCCACCAGCAGAGTGTTTGCTAGCGGGAGCTCCTACAATGAGCAGTTCTTC.